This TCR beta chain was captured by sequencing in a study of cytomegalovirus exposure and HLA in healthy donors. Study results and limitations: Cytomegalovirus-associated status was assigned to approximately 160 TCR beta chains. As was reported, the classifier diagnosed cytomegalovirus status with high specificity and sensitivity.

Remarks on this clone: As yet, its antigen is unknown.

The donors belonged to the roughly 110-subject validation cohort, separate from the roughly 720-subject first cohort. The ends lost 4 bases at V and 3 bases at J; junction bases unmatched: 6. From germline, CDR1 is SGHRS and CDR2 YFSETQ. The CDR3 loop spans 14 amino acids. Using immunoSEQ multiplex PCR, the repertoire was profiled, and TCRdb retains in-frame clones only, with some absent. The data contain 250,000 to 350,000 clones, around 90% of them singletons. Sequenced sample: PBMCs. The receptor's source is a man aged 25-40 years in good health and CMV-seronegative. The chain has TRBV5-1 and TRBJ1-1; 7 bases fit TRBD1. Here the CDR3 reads CASSPWTGDTEAFF. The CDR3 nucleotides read TGCGCCAGCAGCCCATGGACAGGAGACACTGAAGCTTTCTTT.